The 9 T cell receptor beta chains below were found in one sample sequenced in a study of blood T cells in healthy people across ages. Primed by a sample-barcoded 5' primer and a J-beta primer mix, a second PCR proceeded for about 6 to 12 cycles. Each CDR3 protein is one row after TCRdb ran MiXCR on the 5' RACE reads. The sample yields more than 1.4 million distinct CDR3 sequences, about 40% seen once. The specimen sequenced was blood. The source is a woman aged 18-35 years in good health.

This clonotype was detected a few times. The J gene is TRBJ2-7, the V gene TRBV6-1; TRBD1 aligns across 9 bases. CDR3 size: 16 residues. The J segment lost 0 bases and the V segment lost 3 bases, leaving 6 bases of the junction unmatched. Germline V gene sequence: CDR1 MNHNS, CDR2 SASEGT. This chain's CDR3 is CASSDSGTGFSYEQYF. The CDR3 DNA reads as TGTGCCAGCAGTGATTCCGGGACAGGGTTCTCCTACGAGCAGTACTTC.

The rearrangement links TRBV15 to TRBJ2-1, with 8 bases aligning to TRBD2. Germline loops: CDR1 LNHNV, CDR2 YYDKDF (reference sequence). The CDR3 consists of 22 residues. The V segment lost 0 bases and the J segment 3 bases; nucleotides outside the gene matches: 22. The CDR3 protein is CATSRDSLLAGSGAAYYNEQFF. The CDR3, as DNA: TGTGCCACCAGCAGAGATAGCCTCCTAGCGGGTAGTGGGGCGGCTTACTACAATGAGCAGTTCTTC.

The chain recombines TRBV6-6 with TRBJ1-5; D gene ambiguous. V lost 6 bases, J lost 7 bases, and 7 bases lay in between. The V gene's germline CDR1 is MNHNY and CDR2 SVGAGI (reference sequence). The CDR3 runs to 11 residues. DNA of the CDR3: TGTGCCAGCAGGCAGCGGCAGCCCCAGCATTTT. Its protein product is CASRQRQPQHF.

In regard to this clonotype: A much larger clone lies one base from this, so it may be a read error. The V call is TRBV4-1, the J call TRBJ2-7; D call uncertain. V was cut by 0 bases and J by 3 bases, with 6 bases left in between. CDR1 is MGHRA and CDR2 is YSYEKL in the germline V gene. The CDR3 is made up of 13 amino acids. The CDR3 is CASSQEQNYEQYF. CDR3 nucleotide sequence: TGCGCCAGCAGCCAAGAACAGAACTACGAGCAGTACTTC.

This rearrangement joins TRBV20-1 to TRBJ2-3; TRBD2 agrees at 10 bases. This CDR3 comprises 15 residues. Germline V CDR1 and CDR2: DFQATT, SNEGSKA (reference sequence). V was clipped by 3 bases and J by 5 bases; unmatched bases: 8. The CDR3: CSASAGLAVRDTQYF. The CDR3 DNA reads TGCAGTGCTAGCGCAGGACTAGCGGTGCGAGATACGCAGTATTTT.

This chain uses TRBV6-5 with TRBJ1-2; D ambiguous. Trimming took off 0 bases at V and 0 bases at J, with 11 bases between the two ends. CDR3 length: 16 amino acids. Germline loops: CDR1 MNHEY, CDR2 SVGAGI. The CDR3 loop reads CASSYSARQANYGYTF. The CDR3 coding sequence is TGTGCCAGCAGTTACTCGGCCAGGCAAGCTAACTATGGCTACACCTTC.

This clonotype was recorded a few times. The V call is TRBV7-8, the J call TRBJ2-4; D might be TRBD1 or TRBD2, each matching 7 bases. The V and J ends lost 2 bases and 0 bases respectively, with 23 bases between them. The CDR3 is 20 residues long. The V gene's germline CDR1 is SGHVS and CDR2 FQNEAQ. DNA of the CDR3: TGTGCCAGCAGCTTATATTCAGGGGGGGAGCGGGGACTAGCCAAAAACATTCAGTACTTC. Translated: CASSLYSGGERGLAKNIQYF.

The rearrangement links TRBV5-1 to TRBJ2-5; D gene unclear. CDR1 and CDR2 from the germline V gene are SGHRS and YFSETQ. The CDR3 is made up of 13 amino acids. V shed 4 bases and J shed 1 base, with 8 bases lying between them. Here the CDR3 reads CASSVHSQETQYF. The CDR3 nucleotides are TGCGCCAGCAGCGTACACAGCCAAGAGACCCAGTACTTC.

V is TRBV5-1 and J is TRBJ1-4; TRBD1 matches at 8 bases. V dropped 4 bases and J dropped 6; count of bases not matched to a gene: 5. The germline CDR1 and CDR2 sequences are SGHRS and YFSETQ. This CDR3 contains 14 residues. This chain's CDR3 is CASSVPGQDEKLFF. DNA for the CDR3: TGCGCCAGCAGCGTCCCGGGACAGGATGAAAAACTGTTTTTT.